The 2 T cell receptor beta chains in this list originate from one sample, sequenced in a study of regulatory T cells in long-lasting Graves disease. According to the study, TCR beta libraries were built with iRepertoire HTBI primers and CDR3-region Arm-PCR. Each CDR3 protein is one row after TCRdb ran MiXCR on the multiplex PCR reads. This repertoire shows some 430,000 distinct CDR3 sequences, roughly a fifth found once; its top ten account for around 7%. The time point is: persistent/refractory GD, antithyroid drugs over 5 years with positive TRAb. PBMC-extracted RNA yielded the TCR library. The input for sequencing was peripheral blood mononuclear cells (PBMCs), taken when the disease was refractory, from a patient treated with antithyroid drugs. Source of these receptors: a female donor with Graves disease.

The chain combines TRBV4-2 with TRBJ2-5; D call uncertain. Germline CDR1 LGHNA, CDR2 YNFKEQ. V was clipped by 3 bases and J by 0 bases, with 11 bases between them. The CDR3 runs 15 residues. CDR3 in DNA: TGTGCCAGCAGCCAGAACACAGATAACCAAGAGACCCAGTACTTC. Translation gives CASSQNTDNQETQYF.

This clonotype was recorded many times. The CDR3 sequence: CASSYQGGSYEQYF. The DNA for the CDR3 is TGTGCCAGCAGTTACCAGGGTGGTTCCTACGAGCAGTACTTC. This chain links TRBV28 with TRBJ2-7; D is possibly TRBD1 (5 bases). The CDR3 covers 14 residues. Per germline, CDR1 MDHEN and CDR2 SYDVKM. V was clipped by 4 bases and J by 1 base, with 11 bases between them.